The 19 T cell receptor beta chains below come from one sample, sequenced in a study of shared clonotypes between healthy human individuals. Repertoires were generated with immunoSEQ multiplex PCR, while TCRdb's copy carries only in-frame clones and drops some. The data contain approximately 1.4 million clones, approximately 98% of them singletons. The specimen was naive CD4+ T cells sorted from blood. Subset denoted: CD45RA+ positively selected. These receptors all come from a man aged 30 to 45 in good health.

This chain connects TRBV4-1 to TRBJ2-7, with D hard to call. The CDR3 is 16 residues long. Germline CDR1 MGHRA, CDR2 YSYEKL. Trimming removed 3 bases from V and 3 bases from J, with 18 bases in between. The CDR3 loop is CASSQGSTVGSYEQYF. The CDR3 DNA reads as TGCGCCAGCAGCCAGGGATCCACAGTGGGTAGCTACGAGCAGTACTTC.

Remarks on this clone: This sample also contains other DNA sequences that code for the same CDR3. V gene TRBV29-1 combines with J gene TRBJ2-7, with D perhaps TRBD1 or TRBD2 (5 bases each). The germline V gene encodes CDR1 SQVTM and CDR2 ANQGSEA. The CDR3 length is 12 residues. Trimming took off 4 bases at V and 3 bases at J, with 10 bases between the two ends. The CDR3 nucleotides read TGCAGCGTTGGGGGGAGTAGCTACGAGCAGTACTTC. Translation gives CSVGGSSYEQYF.

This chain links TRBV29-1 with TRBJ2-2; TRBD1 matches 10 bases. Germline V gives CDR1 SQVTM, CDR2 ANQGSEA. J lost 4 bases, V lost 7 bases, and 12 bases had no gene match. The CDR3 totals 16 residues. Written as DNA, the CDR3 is TGCAGCGACCCTCCGACAGGGGGCTTTGGCACCGGGGAGCTGTTTTTT. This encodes CSDPPTGGFGTGELFF.

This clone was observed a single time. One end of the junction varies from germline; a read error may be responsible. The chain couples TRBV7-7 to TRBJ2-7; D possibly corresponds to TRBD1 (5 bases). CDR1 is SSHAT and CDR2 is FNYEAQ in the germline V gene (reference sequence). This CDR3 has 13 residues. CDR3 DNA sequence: TGTGCTAGCAGCTTAGGGGACTCCTACGAGCAGTACTTC. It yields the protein CASSLGDSYEQYF.

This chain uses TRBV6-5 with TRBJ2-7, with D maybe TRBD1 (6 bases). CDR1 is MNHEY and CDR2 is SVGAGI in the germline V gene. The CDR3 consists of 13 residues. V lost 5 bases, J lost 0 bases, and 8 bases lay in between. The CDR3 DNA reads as TGTGCCAGCAGTCGACAGGCCTCCTACGAGCAGTACTTC. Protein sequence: CASSRQASYEQYF.

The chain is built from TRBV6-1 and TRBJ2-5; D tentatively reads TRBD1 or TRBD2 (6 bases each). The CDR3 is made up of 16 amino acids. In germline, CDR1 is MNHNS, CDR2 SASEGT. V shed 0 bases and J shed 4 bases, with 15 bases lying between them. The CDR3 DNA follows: TGTGCCAGCAGTGAAGCTTTGGGGGGCAAGCCAGAGACCCAGTACTTC. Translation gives CASSEALGGKPETQYF.

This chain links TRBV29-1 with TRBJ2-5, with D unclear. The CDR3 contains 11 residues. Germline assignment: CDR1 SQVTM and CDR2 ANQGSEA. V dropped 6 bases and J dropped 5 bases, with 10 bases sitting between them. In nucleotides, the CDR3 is TGCAGCGTCCGGGTCGGCGAGACCCAGTACTTC. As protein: CSVRVGETQYF.

The DNA for the CDR3 is TGTGCCAGCAGTTACCCCAGGACTGGGGCCAACGTCCTGACTTTC. This encodes CASSYPRTGANVLTF. This chain connects TRBV6-6 to TRBJ2-6; no reliable D call. Germline CDR1 and CDR2: MNHNY and SVGAGI (reference sequence). Trimming shortened V by 2 bases and J by 2 bases, and 7 bases separated the two germline ends. The CDR3 has 15 amino acids.

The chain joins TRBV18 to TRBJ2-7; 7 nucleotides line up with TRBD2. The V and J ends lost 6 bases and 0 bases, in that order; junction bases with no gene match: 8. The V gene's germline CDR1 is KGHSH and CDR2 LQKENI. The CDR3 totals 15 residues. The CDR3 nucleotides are TGTGCCAGCTCTTCGAGCGGGATAAGCTCCTACGAGCAGTACTTC. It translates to CASSSSGISSYEQYF.

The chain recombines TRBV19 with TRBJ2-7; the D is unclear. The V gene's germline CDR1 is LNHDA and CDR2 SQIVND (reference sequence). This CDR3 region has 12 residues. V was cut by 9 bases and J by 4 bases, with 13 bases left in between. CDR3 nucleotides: TGTGCCAGCACCCCCGGGCCATACGAGCAGTACTTC. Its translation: CASTPGPYEQYF.

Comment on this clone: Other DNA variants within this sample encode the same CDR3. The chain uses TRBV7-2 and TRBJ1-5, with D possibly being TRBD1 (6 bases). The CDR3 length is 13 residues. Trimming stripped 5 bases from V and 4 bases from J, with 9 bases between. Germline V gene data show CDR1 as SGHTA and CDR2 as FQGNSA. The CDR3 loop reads CASSRDTNQPQHF. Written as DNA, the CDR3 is TGTGCCAGCAGCCGGGACACAAATCAGCCCCAGCATTTT.

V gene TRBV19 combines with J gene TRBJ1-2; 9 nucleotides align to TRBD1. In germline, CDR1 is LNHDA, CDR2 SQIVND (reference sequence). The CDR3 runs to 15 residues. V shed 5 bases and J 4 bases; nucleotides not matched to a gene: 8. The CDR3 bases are TGTGCCAGTAGTCCAAGACAGGGGGTCTTCTATGGCTACACCTTC. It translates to CASSPRQGVFYGYTF.

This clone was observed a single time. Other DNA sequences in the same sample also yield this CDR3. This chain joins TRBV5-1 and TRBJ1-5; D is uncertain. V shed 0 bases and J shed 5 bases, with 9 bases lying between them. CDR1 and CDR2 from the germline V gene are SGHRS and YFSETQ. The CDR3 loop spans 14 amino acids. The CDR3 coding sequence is TGCGCCAGCAGCTTGGAAGGCAGAGATCAGCCCCAGCATTTT. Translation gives CASSLEGRDQPQHF.

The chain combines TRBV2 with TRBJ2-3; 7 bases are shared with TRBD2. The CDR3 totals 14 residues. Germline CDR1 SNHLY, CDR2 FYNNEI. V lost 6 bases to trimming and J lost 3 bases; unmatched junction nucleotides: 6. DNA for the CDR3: TGTGCCAGCAGCGTGACTAGCCCGACAGATACGCAGTATTTT. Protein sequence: CASSVTSPTDTQYF.

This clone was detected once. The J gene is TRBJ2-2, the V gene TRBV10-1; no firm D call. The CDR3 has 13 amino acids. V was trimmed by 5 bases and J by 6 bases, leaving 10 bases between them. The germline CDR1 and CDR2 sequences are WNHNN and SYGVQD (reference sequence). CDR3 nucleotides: TGCGCCAGCAGTCGCGACGTGCCCGGGGAGCTGTTTTTT. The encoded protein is CASSRDVPGELFF.

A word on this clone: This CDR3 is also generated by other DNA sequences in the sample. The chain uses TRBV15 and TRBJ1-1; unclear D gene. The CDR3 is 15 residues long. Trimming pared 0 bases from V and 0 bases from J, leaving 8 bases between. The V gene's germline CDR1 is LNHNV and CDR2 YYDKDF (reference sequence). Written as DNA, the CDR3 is TGTGCCACCAGCAGAGAAGGACTCCTGAACACTGAAGCTTTCTTT. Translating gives CATSREGLLNTEAFF.

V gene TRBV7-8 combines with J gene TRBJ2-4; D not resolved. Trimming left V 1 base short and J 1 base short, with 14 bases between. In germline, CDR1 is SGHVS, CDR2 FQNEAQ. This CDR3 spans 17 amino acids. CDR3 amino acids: CASSLEGGVWAKNIQYF. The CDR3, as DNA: TGTGCCAGCAGCTTAGAAGGCGGTGTTTGGGCCAAAAACATTCAGTACTTC.

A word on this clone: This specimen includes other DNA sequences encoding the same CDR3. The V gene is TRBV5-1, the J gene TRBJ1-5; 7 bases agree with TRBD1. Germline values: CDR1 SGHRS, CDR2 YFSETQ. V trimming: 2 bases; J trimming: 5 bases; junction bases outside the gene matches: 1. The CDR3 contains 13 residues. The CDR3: CASSFTGDQPQHF. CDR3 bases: TGCGCCAGCAGCTTTACAGGGGATCAGCCCCAGCATTTT.

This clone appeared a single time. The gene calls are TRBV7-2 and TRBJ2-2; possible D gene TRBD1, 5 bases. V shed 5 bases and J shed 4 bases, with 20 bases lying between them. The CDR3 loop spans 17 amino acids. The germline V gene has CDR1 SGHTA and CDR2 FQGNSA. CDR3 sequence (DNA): TGTGCCAGCAGCCCCAGGGCTACTGGGCAGGCCACCGGGGAGCTGTTTTTT. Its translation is CASSPRATGQATGELFF.